This T cell receptor beta chain was recorded in a study of T-cell reconstitution after alpha-beta-depleted transplantation in children. Study results and caveats: For some patients, TCRbeta diversity was high at day 60 because of recipient T cells and thymic progenitors that survived. Expanded clones from the graft, numbering several hundred, reportedly supplied alpha-beta T cells about two months after transplant. Diversity and T-cell counts at one year after transplant derived mostly from new T cells.

In regard to this clonotype: The antigen is undetermined.

During its preparation, the TCRbeta library received unique molecular identifiers. TCRdb passed the PCR reads through MiXCR, listing each CDR3 protein once. The sample lists about 110,000 distinct CDR3 sequences, roughly 6.1% occurring once. This CDR3 spans 14 amino acids. The germline CDR1 and CDR2 sequences are SEHNR and FQNEAQ (reference sequence). V was clipped by 1 base and J by 5 bases, with 11 bases between them. This receptor was obtained from a male patient aged 2 to 10 who had a stem cell transplant for acute lymphoblastic leukemia, so the T cells may come from the graft donor. The sequences come from PBMCs, mostly from graft donor cells, collected 360 days after TCRalphabeta/CD19-depleted stem cell transplant. This sequence joins TRBV7-9 and TRBJ1-1; no definite D call. CDR3 nucleotide sequence: TGTGCCAGCAGCTTAGGAGGGATAATAACTGAAGCTTTCTTT. Residues: CASSLGGIITEAFF.